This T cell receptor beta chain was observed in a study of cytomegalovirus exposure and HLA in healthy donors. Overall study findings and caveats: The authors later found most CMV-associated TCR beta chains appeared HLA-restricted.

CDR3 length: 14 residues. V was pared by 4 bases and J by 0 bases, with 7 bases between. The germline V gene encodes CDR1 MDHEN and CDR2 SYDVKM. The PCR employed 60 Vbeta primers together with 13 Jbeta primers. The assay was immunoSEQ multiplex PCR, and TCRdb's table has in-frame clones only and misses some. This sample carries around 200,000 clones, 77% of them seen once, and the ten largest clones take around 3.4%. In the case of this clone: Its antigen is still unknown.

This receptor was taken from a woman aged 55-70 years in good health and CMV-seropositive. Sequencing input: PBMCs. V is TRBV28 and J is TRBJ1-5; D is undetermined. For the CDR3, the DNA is TGTGCCAGCAGTTCCACAGATAGCAATCAGCCCCAGCATTTT. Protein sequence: CASSSTDSNQPQHF.